Sequencing of this T cell receptor (beta chain) was carried out in a study of glioma-infiltrating T cells after dendritic cell vaccination. In the study overall: Samples are from glioblastoma patients in Phase I and II dendritic cell vaccine trials.

Time point specified: after dendritic cell vaccination, including at tumor progression/relapse. Sequenced by immunoSEQ multiplex PCR; TCRdb stores in-frame clones only, minus some. Of 100,000 or so clones detected, 75% to 90% appear once; the ten largest clones hold about 5.5%. CDR1 and CDR2 (germline): MNHNS, SASEGT. With 1 base removed from V and 1 base from J, the gap between germline ends came to 11 bases. CDR3 size: 16 residues. The TCR was taken from a human donor with glioblastoma. Material: blood, obtained after dendritic cell vaccination. This chain connects TRBV6-1 to TRBJ1-5; D possibly corresponds to TRBD1 (5 bases). The CDR3, as DNA: TGTGCCAGCAGTGAAGTGGGGGGTTCGAGCAATCAGCCCCAGCATTTT. This gives the protein CASSEVGGSSNQPQHF.